These 10 T cell receptor beta chains were sequenced from one sample in a study of OX40 agonist ivuxolimab in advanced cancers. The protocol used for the library was the immunoSEQ multiplex PCR assay. In its TCRdb copy, this immuneACCESS table keeps in-frame sequences only and misses some clones. Where compared with another copy, unresolved V genes explain less than half of these, and the others have no known cause. For this sample there are around 95,000 clones; just under 95% appear just once. The ten largest clones take up around 0.3% of the sample. The sample consisted of CD4+ or CD8+ T cells sorted from blood, taken in a trial of the OX40 agonist ivuxolimab. The source of these receptors is an adult with an advanced solid tumor such as melanoma, head and neck, liver or kidney cancer.

This sequence joins TRBV5-4 and TRBJ1-1; D ambiguous. The CDR3 sequence is 14 residues long. With 0 bases removed from V and 5 bases from J, the gap between germline ends came to 11 bases. The germline gives CDR1 SGHNT, CDR2 YYREEE (reference sequence). The DNA for the CDR3 is TGTGCCAGCAGCTTGGAGGGAGGTGGGACTGAAGCTTTCTTT. This encodes CASSLEGGGTEAFF.

The chain links TRBV7-9 to TRBJ2-7; a weak D match, TRBD2 (6 bases). CDR3 length equals 13 residues. Trimming removed 0 bases from V and 7 bases from J, with 10 bases in between. From germline, CDR1 is SEHNR and CDR2 FQNEAQ (reference sequence). The CDR3 sequence is CASSLARDGEQYF. DNA of the CDR3: TGTGCCAGCAGCTTAGCGCGGGACGGAGAGCAGTACTTC.

In its sample, this clone was seen once. Different DNA sequences within this sample yield the same CDR3. The CDR3 sequence: CASRPYRDRSYGYTF. CDR3 DNA sequence: TGTGCCAGCAGGCCATACCGGGACAGGTCCTATGGCTACACCTTC. The chain carries TRBV28 and TRBJ1-2; 8 nucleotides match TRBD1. The V segment lost 6 bases and the J segment 4 bases; nucleotides outside the gene matches: 10. The V gene's germline CDR1 is MDHEN and CDR2 SYDVKM. This CDR3 spans 15 amino acids.

V is TRBV5-1 and J is TRBJ2-1, with D perhaps TRBD1 (5 bases). The V and J ends lost 4 bases and 5 bases respectively, with 16 bases between them. Germline V gene data show CDR1 as SGHRS and CDR2 as YFSETQ. The CDR3 has 15 amino acids. The CDR3 nucleotides are TGCGCCAGCAGCGTGGTTCCAGGGCCAAACAATGAGCAGTTCTTC. As protein: CASSVVPGPNNEQFF. Full variable domain (outside the CDR3, taken from reference TRBV5-1 and TRBJ2-1): KAGVTQTPRYLIKTRGQQVTLSCSPISGHRSVSWYQQTPGQGLQFLFEYFSETQRNKGNFPGRFSGRQFSNSRSEMNVSTLELGDSALYLCASSVVPGPNNEQFFGPGTRLTVL.

This rearrangement joins TRBV21-1 to TRBJ2-3; the table gives TRBD2 as D, unverified against the DNA. TRBV21-1 is an annotated pseudogene. The CDR3 covers 18 residues. CDR3 nucleotide sequence: TGTGCCAGTAACGAGCGGGAGAGCGCCACAAACTGCACAGATACGCAGTATTTT. This codes for CASNERESATNCTDTQYF.

This clone occurred once. V and J are TRBV30 and TRBJ1-2, with D hard to call. CDR1 and CDR2 (germline): GTSNPN, SVGIG (reference sequence). V was pared by 0 bases and J by 6 bases, with 11 bases between. The CDR3 loop spans 13 amino acids. CDR3 DNA sequence: TGTGCCTGGAGTGTATGGGGAACGGATGGCTACACCTTC. Translation: CAWSVWGTDGYTF.

This chain links TRBV7-2 with TRBJ1-5; the D gene is possibly TRBD1 (6 bases). Germline CDR1 is SGHTA and CDR2 is FQGNSA. CDR3 length: 13 amino acids. Trimming took 0 bases from V and 9 from J, leaving 9 bases between them. Here the CDR3 reads CASSLAEGGPQHF. In nucleotides, the CDR3 is TGTGCCAGCAGCTTAGCGGAGGGGGGGCCCCAGCATTTT.

The chain has TRBV6-6 and TRBJ1-1; 8 nucleotides align to TRBD1. After removal of 3 bases from V and 1 base from J, the junction contained 4 bases not matched to a gene. The CDR3 has 15 residues. Germline assignment: CDR1 MNHNY and CDR2 SVGAGI (reference sequence). Here the CDR3 DNA reads TGTGCCAGCAGTTATGGACAGGGACCGAACACTGAAGCTTTCTTT. Encoded protein: CASSYGQGPNTEAFF.

The chain employs TRBV21-1 and TRBJ1-5; TRBD1, the D gene given by the table, was not confirmed from the DNA. TRBV21-1 is termed a pseudogene. The CDR3 has 15 residues. CDR3 sequence: CASSNGQGAKQPQHF. Written as DNA, the CDR3 is TGTGCCAGCAGCAACGGACAGGGGGCAAAACAGCCCCAGCATTTT.

The chain joins TRBV7-3 to TRBJ2-3; D is possibly TRBD2 (6 bases). V lost 5 bases to trimming and J lost 1 base, with 10 bases between them. Germline CDR1 SGHTA, CDR2 FQGTGA. This CDR3 region has 14 residues. DNA of the CDR3: TGTGCCAGCAGCACAACGGGGGGCACAGATACGCAGTATTTT. It specifies CASSTTGGTDTQYF.